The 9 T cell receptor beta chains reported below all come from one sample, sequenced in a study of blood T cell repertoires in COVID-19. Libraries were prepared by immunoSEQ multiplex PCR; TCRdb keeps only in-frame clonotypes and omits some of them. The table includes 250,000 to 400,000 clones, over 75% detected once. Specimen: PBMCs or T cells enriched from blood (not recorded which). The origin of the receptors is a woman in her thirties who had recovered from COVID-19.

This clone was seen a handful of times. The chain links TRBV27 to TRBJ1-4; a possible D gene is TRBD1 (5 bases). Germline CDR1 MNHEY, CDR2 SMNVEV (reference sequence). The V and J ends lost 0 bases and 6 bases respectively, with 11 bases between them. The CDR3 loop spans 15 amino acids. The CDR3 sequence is CASSLSGTVYEKLFF. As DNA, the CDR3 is TGTGCCAGCAGTTTATCAGGGACTGTTTATGAAAAACTGTTTTTT. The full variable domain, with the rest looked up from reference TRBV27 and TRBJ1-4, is EAQVTQNPRYLITVTGKKLTVTCSQNMNHEYMSWYRQDPGLGLRQIYYSMNVEVTDKGDVPEGYKVSRKEKRNFPLILESPSPNQTSLYFCASSLSGTVYEKLFFGSGTQLSVL.

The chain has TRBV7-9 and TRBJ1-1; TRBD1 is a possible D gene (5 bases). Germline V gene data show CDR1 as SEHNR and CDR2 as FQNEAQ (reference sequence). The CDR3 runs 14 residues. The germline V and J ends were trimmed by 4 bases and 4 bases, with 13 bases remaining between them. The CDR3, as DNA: TGTGCCAGCAGCTCCTTTCTCGGGGGCACTGAAGCTTTCTTT. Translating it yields CASSSFLGGTEAFF.

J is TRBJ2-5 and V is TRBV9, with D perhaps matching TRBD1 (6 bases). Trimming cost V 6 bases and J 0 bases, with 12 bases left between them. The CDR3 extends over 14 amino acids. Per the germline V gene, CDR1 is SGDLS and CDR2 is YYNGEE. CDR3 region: CASTPRGNQETQYF. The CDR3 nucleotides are TGTGCCAGCACCCCCAGGGGTAACCAAGAGACCCAGTACTTC. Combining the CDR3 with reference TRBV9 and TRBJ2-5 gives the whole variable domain DSGVTQTPKHLITATGQRVTLRCSPRSGDLSVYWYQQSLDQGLQFLIQYYNGEERAKGNILERFSAQQFPDLHSELNLSSLELGDSALYFCASTPRGNQETQYFGPGTRLLVL.

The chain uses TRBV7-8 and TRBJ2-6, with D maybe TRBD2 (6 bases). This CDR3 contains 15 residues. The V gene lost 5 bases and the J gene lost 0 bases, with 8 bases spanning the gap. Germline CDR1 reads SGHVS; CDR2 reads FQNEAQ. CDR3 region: CASSAGLSGANVLTF. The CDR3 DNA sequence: TGTGCCAGCAGCGCGGGACTCTCTGGGGCCAACGTCCTGACTTTC. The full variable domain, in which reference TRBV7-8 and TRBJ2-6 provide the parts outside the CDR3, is GAGVSQSPRYKVAKRGQDVALRCDPISGHVSLFWYQQALGQGPEFLTYFQNEAQLDKSGLPSDRFFAERPEGSVSTLKIQRTQQEDSAVYLCASSAGLSGANVLTFGAGSRLTVL.

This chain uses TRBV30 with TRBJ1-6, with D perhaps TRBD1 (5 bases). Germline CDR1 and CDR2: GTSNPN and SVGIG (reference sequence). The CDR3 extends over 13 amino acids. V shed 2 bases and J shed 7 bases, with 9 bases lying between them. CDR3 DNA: TGTGCCTGGAGTAAAGGGGAAAATTCACCCCTCCACTTT. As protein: CAWSKGENSPLHF.

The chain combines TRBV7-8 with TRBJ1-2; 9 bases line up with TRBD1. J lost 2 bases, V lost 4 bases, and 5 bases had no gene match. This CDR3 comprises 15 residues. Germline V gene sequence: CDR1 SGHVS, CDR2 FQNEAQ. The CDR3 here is CASSSRTGGNYGYTF. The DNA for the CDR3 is TGTGCCAGCAGCTCCCGTACAGGGGGCAACTATGGCTACACCTTC.

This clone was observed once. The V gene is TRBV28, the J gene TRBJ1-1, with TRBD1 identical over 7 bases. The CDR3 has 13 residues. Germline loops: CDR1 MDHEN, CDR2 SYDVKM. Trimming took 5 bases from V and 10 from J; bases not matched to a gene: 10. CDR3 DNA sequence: TGTGCCAGCAGTGAGGGACAGAGGAAGGGAGCTTTCTTT. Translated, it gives CASSEGQRKGAFF.

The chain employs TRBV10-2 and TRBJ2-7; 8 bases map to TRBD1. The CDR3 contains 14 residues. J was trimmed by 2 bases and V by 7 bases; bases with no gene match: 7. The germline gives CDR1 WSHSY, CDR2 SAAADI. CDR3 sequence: CASNPTGGPYEQYF. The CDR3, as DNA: TGCGCCAGCAACCCCACAGGGGGTCCCTACGAGCAGTACTTC.

DNA of the CDR3: TGCGCCAGCAGCCATTCATACGCGGGGACTAACACCGGGGAGCTGTTTTTT. Translation: CASSHSYAGTNTGELFF. This chain joins TRBV4-1 and TRBJ2-2, with D perhaps matching TRBD2 (6 bases). Germline V gives CDR1 MGHRA, CDR2 YSYEKL. With 3 bases removed from V and 2 bases from J, the gap between germline ends came to 16 bases. The CDR3 has 17 amino acids.